This T cell receptor (beta chain) was captured by sequencing in a study of beta chain features in type 1 diabetes (dated by TCRdb to the late 2010s). Context from the whole study: Mean age, gender distribution, total cell number and subset yield were not different between patients and healthy donors. A total of under 120,000,000 sorted cells were examined across all samples, and RNA yield correlated strongly with the number of cells per subset. The study compared the TCRB repertoires of sorted circulating CD4+ T cell subsets in recently diagnosed type 1 diabetes patients with those in matched healthy donors. Naive and central memory subsets were obtained from all 28 donors, but regulatory and stem cell-like memory subsets were isolated from only 8 patients and 8 healthy donors. Results and caveats for the whole study, not just this receptor: Shorter templates might have been favored by PCR, but patient and control samples were amplified and corrected together, so both groups would have been affected equally by any skew. Naive, central memory and regulatory TCRB repertoires appeared to be more similar among patients than among healthy donors. Because cDNA was sequenced instead of genomic DNA, activated cells with high expression could be over-represented, although the groups did not differ in activation or CD3 levels. In all four CD4+ subsets, TCRB CDR3 length was moderately but significantly shorter in type 1 diabetes patients. HLA sub-analyses involved small numbers of individuals, so any influence of HLA type on TCRB rearrangement remained unresolved. At VDJ recombination sites, patients with type 1 diabetes made fewer insertions and deleted more nucleotides, a pattern implying thymic rearrangement abnormalities.

This clone has just a few counts. Its antigen is currently not known. There are no base qualities to consult, and no much larger clone falls within one base. The CDR3 numbers 13 residues from cysteine through phenylalanine. CDR3 DNA only is kept here, 39 bases in frame from base 1. Relative to germline, V is 5 bases shorter and J is 13 bases shorter, with 20 bases between their ends. The germline V gene specifies SGHTA as CDR1 and FQGNSA as CDR2. The High Capacity cDNA Reverse Transcription Kit was used to reverse transcribe all of the isolated RNA, meaning that expressed TCRB transcripts were what got sequenced. Deep immunoSEQ sequencing was performed on naive, central memory and regulatory T cell samples, with an average of roughly 3.3 million total reads per sample. Sorted cells were lysed in RLT buffer, and RNA was extracted using DNase-treated RNeasy Micro or Mini kits according to cell number. To prevent cross-contamination, every cell subset was processed on its own, while patient and healthy donor samples were processed together. Using the immunoSEQ multiplex PCR, TCRB sequences were amplified from cDNA into 87-bp fragments spanning the CDR3 region. Sequencing of the amplicons was performed on the Illumina HiSeq platform. Under the source paper's analysis protocol: Synthetic template baselines were used to correct PCR bias computationally, reads within Hamming distance 2 were collapsed together, and singletons that could not be merged were discarded. Reads were aligned against IMGT to assign V, D and J genes, CDR3 length and insertions or deletions at six rearrangement sites. Within each subset, clonotype counts were normalized to sorted cell number, after which true diversity and Gini coefficients were computed with the tcR R package. Repertoire sharing was quantified using the overlap coefficient calculated on TCRB nucleotide sequences. The source is immuneACCESS, and TCRdb retained only in-frame sequences with V and J called. Part of the clones is not carried over; for the studies checked, unresolved V genes explain less than half of this, and the remainder is unexplained. Clonal size and the V and J genes are those of that table, whereas D and trimming came from the DNA. Present in this sample are some 150,000 clones, around 10% of which were seen just once. About 2% of the sample lies in the top ten.

A single peripheral blood draw of 90 to 150 mL on average was collected from each donor into heparinised tubes. Using a panel that included CD45RO, CCR7, CD25, CD127, CD95 and CD27, naive, central memory, regulatory and stem cell-like memory CD4+ T cells were sorted on a BD FACSAria II. Every sorted population had a purity above 95%. PBMCs were isolated right away by Lymphoprep density gradient centrifugation and were stained directly, without culture. So that batch effects would be minimized, each experiment stained and sorted samples in pairs, pairing one healthy donor with one patient. The chain is assembled from TRBV7-2 and TRBJ1-1; possibly the D gene is TRBD1, per 6 matching bases. The receptor comes from a man aged 18 to 30 in good health. Sequencing was done on a sample of central memory CD4+ T cells from blood. The CDR3: CASSKGRGWFDFF. The DNA sequence is as follows: TGTGCCAGCAGCAAAGGCAGGGGATGGTTCGATTTCTTT.